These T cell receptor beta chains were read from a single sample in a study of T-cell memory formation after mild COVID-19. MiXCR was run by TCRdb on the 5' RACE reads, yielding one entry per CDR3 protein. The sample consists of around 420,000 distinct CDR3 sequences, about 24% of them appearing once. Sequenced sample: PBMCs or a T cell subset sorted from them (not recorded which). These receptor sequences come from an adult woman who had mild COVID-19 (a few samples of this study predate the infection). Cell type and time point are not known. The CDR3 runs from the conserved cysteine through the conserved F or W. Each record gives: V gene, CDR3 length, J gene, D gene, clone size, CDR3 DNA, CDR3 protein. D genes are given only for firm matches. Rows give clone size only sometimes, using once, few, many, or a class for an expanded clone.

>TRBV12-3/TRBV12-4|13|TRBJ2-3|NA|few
TGTGCCAGCAGTCCCATAGTGTCAGATACGCAGTATTTT
CASSPIVSDTQYF
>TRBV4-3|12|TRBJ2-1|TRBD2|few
TGCGCCAGCGGGGAGGGGCTCAATGAGCAGTTCTTC
CASGEGLNEQFF
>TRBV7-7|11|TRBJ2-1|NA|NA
TGTGCTAGCACAGGGACGGATGAGCAGTTCTTC
CASTGTDEQFF
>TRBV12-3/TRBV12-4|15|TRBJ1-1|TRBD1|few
TGTGCCAGCAGATTCACCGGGACAGGGAGGAATGAAGCTTTCTTT
CASRFTGTGRNEAFF
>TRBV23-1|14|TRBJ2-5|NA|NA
TGCGCCAGCAGTCAATGGGGGCCGCAAGAGACCCAGTACTTC
CASSQWGPQETQYF
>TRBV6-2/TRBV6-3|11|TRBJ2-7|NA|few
TGTGCCAGCAGTAACTCGGCCGAGCAGTACTTC
CASSNSAEQYF
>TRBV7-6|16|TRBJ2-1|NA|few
TGTGCCAGCAGCCCCGGGCGGACAGCTTCCTACAATGAGCAGTTCTTC
CASSPGRTASYNEQFF
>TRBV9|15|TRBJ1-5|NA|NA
TGTGCCAGCAGCGTAGGGCCTATTAGCAATCAGCCCCAGCATTTT
CASSVGPISNQPQHF
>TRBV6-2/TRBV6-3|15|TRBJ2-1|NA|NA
TGTGCCAGCAGGCAGGTAAACACTACCTACAATGAGCAGTTCTTC
CASRQVNTTYNEQFF
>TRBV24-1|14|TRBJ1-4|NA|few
TGTGCCACCAGTGTGGGGGGCGGGGATGAAAAACTGTTTTTT
CATSVGGGDEKLFF
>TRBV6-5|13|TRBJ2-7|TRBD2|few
TGTGCCACCGGGCGGGGGGGAGGCTACGAGCAGTACTTC
CATGRGGGYEQYF
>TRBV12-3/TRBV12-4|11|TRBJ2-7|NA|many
TGTGCCAGCAGTTTGTCTAACGAGCAGTACTTC
CASSLSNEQYF
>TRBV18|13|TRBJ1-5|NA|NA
TGTGCCAGCTCCCCTACCATTAATCAGCCCCAGCATTTT
CASSPTINQPQHF
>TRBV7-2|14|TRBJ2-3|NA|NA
TGTGCCAGCAGCTTAGGCCTCCGCACAGATACGCAGTATTTT
CASSLGLRTDTQYF
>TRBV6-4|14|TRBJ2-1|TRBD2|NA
TGTGCCAGCAGTGAGTCCGGGACTAACAATGAGCAGTTCTTC
CASSESGTNNEQFF
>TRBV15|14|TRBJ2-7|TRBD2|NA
TGTGCCACCAGCAGAGTCGGCGGGGGGTACGAGCAGTACTTC
CATSRVGGGYEQYF
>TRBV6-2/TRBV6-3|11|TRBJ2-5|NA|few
TGTGCCAGCAGTGGATGGGAGACCCAGTACTTC
CASSGWETQYF
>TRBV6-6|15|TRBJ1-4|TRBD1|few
TGTGCCAGCAGTCCGGCACAGGGGGCTAATGAAAAACTGTTTTTT
CASSPAQGANEKLFF
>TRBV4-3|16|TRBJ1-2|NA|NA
TGCGCCAGCAGCCAAGGGTCGGGAATCCCTAACTATGGCTACACCTTC
CASSQGSGIPNYGYTF
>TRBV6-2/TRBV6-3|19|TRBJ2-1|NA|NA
TGTGCCAGCAGACGAACCGGGACCCCTCGGCCGGGCTCCTACAATGAGCAGTTCTTC
CASRRTGTPRPGSYNEQFF
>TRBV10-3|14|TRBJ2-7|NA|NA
TGTGCCATCAGTGGGGTGGCGGGTTCCTACGAGCAGTACTTC
CAISGVAGSYEQYF
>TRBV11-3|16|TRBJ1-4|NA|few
TGTGCCAGCAGCTCCCAATCGGGGGGCGGAATTGAAAAACTGTTTTTT
CASSSQSGGGIEKLFF
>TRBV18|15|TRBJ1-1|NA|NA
TGTGCCAGCGCCTCACCTTCGACGACGAACACTGAAGCTTTCTTT
CASASPSTTNTEAFF
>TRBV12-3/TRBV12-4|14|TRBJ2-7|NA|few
TGTGCCAGCAGTTGGACGGAAGCTCTTAACGAGCAGTACTTC
CASSWTEALNEQYF
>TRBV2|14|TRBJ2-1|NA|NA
TGTGCCAGCAGCACCACCTCGCGCGGCGGTGAGCAGTTCTTC
CASSTTSRGGEQFF
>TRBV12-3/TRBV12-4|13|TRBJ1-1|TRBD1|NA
TGTGCCAGCAGTTCTGGGACAGGGCATGAAGCTTTCTTT
CASSSGTGHEAFF
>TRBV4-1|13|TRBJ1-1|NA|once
TGCGCCAGCAGCCAAGATAGGACAGCTGAAGCTTTCTTT
CASSQDRTAEAFF
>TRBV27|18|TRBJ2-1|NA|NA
TGTGCCAGCAGTTCAGCCGCCACCTCAGGGGTTATCTACAATGAGCAGTTCTTC
CASSSAATSGVIYNEQFF
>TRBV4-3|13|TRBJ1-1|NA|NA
TGCGCCAGCAGCCAGGGACCCCGAGGCGCAGCTTTCTTT
CASSQGPRGAAFF
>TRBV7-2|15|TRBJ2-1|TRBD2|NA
TGTGCCAGCAGCCAGTGGACTAGCGCCTACAATGAGCAGTTCTTC
CASSQWTSAYNEQFF
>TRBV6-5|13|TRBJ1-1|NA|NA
TGTGCCAGCAGTTATATTCTGAACACTGAAGCTTTCTTT
CASSYILNTEAFF
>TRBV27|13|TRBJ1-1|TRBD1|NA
TGTGCCAGCAGTCCGGACAGGGGAAGCCGGGCTTTCTTT
CASSPDRGSRAFF
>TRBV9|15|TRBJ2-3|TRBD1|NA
TGTGCCAGCACCCGACAGGGGTTGAACACAGATACGCAGTATTTT
CASTRQGLNTDTQYF
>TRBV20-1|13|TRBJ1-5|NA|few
TGCAGTGCTAGAGGGGCAGGGAATCAGCCCCAGCATTTT
CSARGAGNQPQHF
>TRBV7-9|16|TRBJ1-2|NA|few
TGTGCCAGCAGCTCGGCAGGGGAGGGGCCTAACTATGGCTACACCTTC
CASSSAGEGPNYGYTF
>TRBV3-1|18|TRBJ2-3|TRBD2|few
TGTGCCAGCAGCCAAAAGGAATATGGACTAGCGAGGGCAGATACGCAGTATTTT
CASSQKEYGLARADTQYF
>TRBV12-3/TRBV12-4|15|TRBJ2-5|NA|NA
TGTGCCAGCAGTTTAGGTTGGAGGGGACGGGAGACCCAGTACTTC
CASSLGWRGRETQYF
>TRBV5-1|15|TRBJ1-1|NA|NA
TGCGCCAGCAGCTTGGTGGGGCAGGAACGGTCGATGGCTTTCTTT
CASSLVGQERSMAFF
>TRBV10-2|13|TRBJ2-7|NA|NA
TGCGCCAGCAGCCCAGGGACATTCTACGAGCAGTACTTC
CASSPGTFYEQYF
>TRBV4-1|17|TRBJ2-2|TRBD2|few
TGCGCCAGCAGCCAAGGGAAGGCGGGAGTACTATCCGGGGAGCTGTTTTTT
CASSQGKAGVLSGELFF
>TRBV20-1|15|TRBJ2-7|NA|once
TGCAGTGCTAGAGATGGGGACCGGATAAACTACGAGCAGTACTTC
CSARDGDRINYEQYF
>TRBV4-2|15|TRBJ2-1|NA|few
TGTGCCAGCAGCCAAGAGACTAGATCCTACAATGAGCAGTTCTTC
CASSQETRSYNEQFF
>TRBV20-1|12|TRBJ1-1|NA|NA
TGCAGTGCTAGAGTTCTCACCACTGAAGCTTTCTTT
CSARVLTTEAFF
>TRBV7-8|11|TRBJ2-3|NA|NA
TGTGCCAGCAGCTTAGCGGGCTATGGGTATTTT
CASSLAGYGYF
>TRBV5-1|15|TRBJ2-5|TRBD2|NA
TGCGCCAGCAGGGGGTCACTAGCGGCACAAGAGACCCAGTACTTC
CASRGSLAAQETQYF
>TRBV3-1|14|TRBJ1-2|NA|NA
TGTGCCAGCAGCCAAGGGGGGACACTCTATGGCTACACCTTC
CASSQGGTLYGYTF
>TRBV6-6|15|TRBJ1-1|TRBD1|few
TGTGCCAGCAGTGGCAAGACAGGGGTGCCCACTGAAGCTTTCTTT
CASSGKTGVPTEAFF
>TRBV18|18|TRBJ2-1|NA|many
TGTGCCAGCTCACCACCGGTGTTAGAACCCTTCTCCTACAATGAGCAGTTCTTC
CASSPPVLEPFSYNEQFF